This entry is about one T cell receptor beta chain. This specimen comes from a study of TIL therapy for anti-PD-1-resistant metastatic lung cancer. Time point here: pre-treatment sample, taken before nivolumab and TIL therapy. The libraries were made with immunoSEQ v3. Measured with immunoSEQ multiplex PCR; TCRdb has only the in-frame clones, and not every one. The data contain 35,000 to 55,000 clones, around 80% of them singletons. The CDR3 extends over 15 amino acids. The germline CDR1 and CDR2 sequences are SGHTA and FQGTGA. The V end was cut by 2 bases, the J end by 4 bases, with 14 bases between. The material was blood, obtained at baseline. J is TRBJ2-5 and V is TRBV7-3; D might be TRBD2 (5 bases). The receptor comes from a man between 65 and 79 years old with non-small cell lung cancer. In nucleotides, the CDR3 is TGTGCCAGCAGCTTATTCCGGGCTAGCATAGAGACCCAGTACTTC. It specifies CASSLFRASIETQYF.